The 32 T cell receptor beta chains below come from one sample, sequenced in a study of response to subunit inactivated influenza vaccine. MiXCR, applied by TCRdb to the RT-PCR reads, yields one record per CDR3 protein. The table has fewer than 700,000 distinct CDR3 sequences, around 13% seen once; the top ten hold 13%. Sequences were derived from PBMCs from blood, sampled roughly 6 weeks after vaccination. These TCRs come from a man in his fifties or sixties who received an inactivated influenza vaccine.

This chain connects TRBV2 to TRBJ1-2, with D hard to call. The CDR3 has 16 amino acids. V was clipped by 4 bases and J by 4 bases, with 19 bases between them. Germline CDR1 and CDR2: SNHLY and FYNNEI. CDR3 DNA sequence: TGTGCCAGCAGTGCCTGGCAGACCCCCTCGGGCTATGGCTACACCTTC. The encoded protein is CASSAWQTPSGYGYTF.

V usage is TRBV4-2 and J usage is TRBJ2-7, with 10 nucleotides matching TRBD2. Germline trimming cut 2 bases from V and 3 bases from J; bases unmatched to any gene: 1. Germline-derived CDR1 and CDR2 are LGHNA and YNFKEQ. This CDR3 is built from 14 residues. CDR3 protein: CASSQSSGSYEQYF. CDR3 DNA: TGTGCCAGCAGCCAATCTAGCGGGAGCTACGAGCAGTACTTC.

The rearrangement joins TRBV20-1 to TRBJ2-3; D call uncertain. Germline V gives CDR1 DFQATT, CDR2 SNEGSKA (reference sequence). V lost 0 bases to trimming and J lost 4 bases, with 14 bases between them. This CDR3 is built from 15 residues. The CDR3: CSARDRRSSADTQYF. For the CDR3, the DNA is TGCAGTGCTAGAGATCGAAGAAGCTCTGCAGATACGCAGTATTTT.

The chain employs TRBV12-3 or TRBV12-4 and TRBJ1-1; D is perhaps TRBD1 (6 bases). The CDR3 has 14 residues. The V end lost 7 bases, the J end lost 1 base, and 13 bases lay between the germline ends. CDR3 bases: TGTGCCAGCACCCCAGGCAGGGGGAACACTGAAGCTTTCTTT. As protein: CASTPGRGNTEAFF.

This clonotype has only a few counts. The chain links TRBV20-1 to TRBJ1-6; 8 positions agree with TRBD1. The CDR3 has 12 residues. The V gene's germline CDR1 is DFQATT and CDR2 SNEGSKA (reference sequence). Germline trimming cut 7 bases from V and 11 bases from J; bases unmatched to any gene: 7. The CDR3 is CSVRQGNAPLHF. Here the CDR3 DNA reads TGCAGTGTTCGACAGGGGAATGCACCCCTCCACTTT.

This rearrangement joins TRBV2 to TRBJ2-5; no reliable D call. Germline loops: CDR1 SNHLY, CDR2 FYNNEI. V was clipped by 5 bases and J by 5 bases, with 15 bases between them. The CDR3 spans 14 residues. As DNA, the CDR3 is TGTGCCAGCAGTTCCCCCTTGCGGACGGAGACCCAGTACTTC. This translates into CASSSPLRTETQYF. The entire variable domain, with the rest obtained from reference TRBV2 and TRBJ2-5, is as follows: EPEVTQTPSHQVTQMGQEVILRCVPISNHLYFYWYRQILGQKVEFLVSFYNNEISEKSEIFDDQFSVERPDGSNFTLKIRSTKLEDSAMYFCASSSPLRTETQYFGPGTRLLVL.

This clonotype was found many times. The rearrangement links TRBV7-6 to TRBJ1-1, with D tentatively TRBD1 (5 bases). The CDR3 is 14 residues long. Trimming cost V 0 bases and J 4 bases, with 9 bases left between them. The germline CDR1 and CDR2 sequences are SGHVS and FNYEAQ. CDR3 amino acids: CASSLAAGSTEAFF. The CDR3 nucleotides are TGTGCCAGCAGCTTAGCGGCAGGGAGCACTGAAGCTTTCTTT.

The genes are TRBV12-3 or TRBV12-4 and TRBJ2-7; 13 bases map to TRBD2. The CDR3 covers 15 residues. Trimming took 6 bases from V and 5 from J; bases not matched to a gene: 7. CDR3 loop: CASRPGTSGTHEQYF. In nucleotides, the CDR3 is TGTGCCAGCAGGCCTGGGACTAGCGGGACCCACGAGCAGTACTTC.

This clonotype was counted only a few times. In DNA, the CDR3 is TGTGCCAGCAGCTTTTGGGGACAGGGGGACTACGAGCAGTACTTC. Its translation: CASSFWGQGDYEQYF. The rearrangement joins TRBV11-2 to TRBJ2-7; 11 bases are shared with TRBD1. In germline, CDR1 is SGHAT, CDR2 FQNNGV. V dropped 3 bases and J dropped 3; count of bases not matched to a gene: 4. This CDR3 spans 15 amino acids.

Note on this clonotype: A read error may be the cause here, since a much bigger clone is one base away. V gene TRBV20-1 combines with J gene TRBJ2-5; tentative D call: TRBD2 (5 bases). Gene TRBJ2-1 matches the end of the DNA better, so the J call may be wrong. Germline-derived CDR1 and CDR2 are DFQATT and SNEGSKA (reference sequence). CDR3 length equals 14 residues. In DNA, the CDR3 is TGCAGTGCTAGAGCGCGGTTACTTGGGGAGACCCAGTTCTTC. Its translation: CSARARLLGETQFF.

This clonotype has just a few counts. This CDR3 reads CASSLRTGPSYEQYF. The CDR3 DNA follows: TGTGCCAGCAGTTTACGAACAGGGCCCTCCTACGAGCAGTACTTC. The rearrangement joins TRBV27 to TRBJ2-7, with D maybe TRBD1 (6 bases). CDR3 length: 15 amino acids. CDR1 is MNHEY and CDR2 is SMNVEV in the germline V gene (reference sequence). The germline V and J ends were trimmed by 2 bases and 0 bases, with 11 bases remaining between them.

V usage is TRBV15 and J usage is TRBJ2-1; no clear D. This CDR3 spans 13 amino acids. V was shortened by 0 bases and J by 10 bases, with 10 bases between the two germline ends. The V gene's germline CDR1 is LNHNV and CDR2 YYDKDF (reference sequence). Here the CDR3 DNA reads TGTGCCACCAGCAGAGATCCCATAGGGGAGCAGTTCTTC. Its protein is CATSRDPIGEQFF.

The sample holds a few counts of this clonotype. The chain recombines TRBV12-3 or TRBV12-4 with TRBJ2-1; no reliable D call. The CDR3 length is 12 residues. V was shortened by 6 bases and J by 5 bases, with 8 bases between the two germline ends. The CDR3: CASSPDDNEQFF. For the CDR3, the DNA is TGTGCCAGCAGCCCAGACGACAATGAGCAGTTCTTC.

The J gene is TRBJ2-5, the V gene TRBV27; tentatively, D is TRBD2 (5 bases). The CDR3 runs 16 residues. From germline, CDR1 is MNHEY and CDR2 SMNVEV (reference sequence). Between the trimmed V and J ends, which lost 0 bases and 5 bases, there was a span of 16 bases. The CDR3 protein is CASSLSMGGPGETQYF. The CDR3 nucleotides are TGTGCCAGCAGTTTATCAATGGGTGGCCCGGGGGAGACCCAGTACTTC.

This chain uses TRBV4-3 with TRBJ1-4; D gene uncertain. The CDR3 contains 16 residues. The ends were cut back, 0 bases at V and 3 bases at J, with 11 bases in the middle. Germline assignment: CDR1 LGHNA and CDR2 YSLEER. This CDR3 reads CASSQDSRVANEKLFF. CDR3 bases: TGCGCCAGCAGCCAAGATAGCAGAGTGGCTAATGAAAAACTGTTTTTT.

This clonotype was recorded a few times. The rearrangement joins TRBV2 to TRBJ2-4, with 9 bases fitting TRBD1. The CDR3 is made up of 16 amino acids. J was trimmed by 0 bases and V by 4 bases; bases with no gene match: 4. The V gene's germline CDR1 is SNHLY and CDR2 FYNNEI. For the CDR3, the DNA is TGTGCCAGCAGTGGGGACAGGGCGATAGCCAAAAACATTCAGTACTTC. Translating gives CASSGDRAIAKNIQYF.

This clonotype was recorded a few times. V is TRBV6-2 or TRBV6-3 and J is TRBJ2-7, with D uncertain. Germline V gene lookup returns CDR1 MNHEY and CDR2 SVGEGT. The CDR3 runs to 15 residues. V was shortened by 2 bases and J by 0 bases, with 11 bases between the two germline ends. CDR3 in amino acids: CASSYTRTVSYEQYF. As DNA, the CDR3 is TGTGCCAGCAGTTACACGCGGACGGTCTCCTACGAGCAGTACTTC.

The CDR3 nucleotides are TGCAGTGCCCGGGGGGGTCCCTCTGGAAACACCATATATTTT. Translated: CSARGGPSGNTIYF. The chain recombines TRBV20-1 with TRBJ1-3; perhaps TRBD1 as D (5 bases). Germline V gene data show CDR1 as DFQATT and CDR2 as SNEGSKA (reference sequence). The CDR3 consists of 14 residues. Trimming shortened V by 6 bases and J by 0 bases, and 12 bases separated the two germline ends.

The chain joins TRBV11-2 to TRBJ2-1; 12 bases are a match to TRBD2. V trimming: 3 bases; J trimming: 9 bases; junction bases outside the gene matches: 6. This CDR3 comprises 15 residues. Germline-derived CDR1 and CDR2 are SGHAT and FQNNGV. CDR3 region: CASSFTSGRLGEQFF. CDR3 bases: TGTGCCAGCAGCTTCACTAGCGGGAGGTTAGGTGAGCAGTTCTTC.

This chain connects TRBV7-3 to TRBJ2-6, with D tentatively TRBD1 (5 bases). V shed 1 base and J shed 4 bases, with 17 bases lying between them. The CDR3 length is 18 residues. The germline V gene encodes CDR1 SGHTA and CDR2 FQGTGA. The CDR3 here is CASSLKRPDRTGANVLTF. Written as DNA, the CDR3 is TGTGCCAGCAGCTTAAAAAGGCCCGACAGAACCGGGGCCAACGTCCTGACTTTC.

V gene TRBV20-1 combines with J gene TRBJ1-1, with a tentative D call TRBD1 (6 bases). The CDR3 extends over 14 amino acids. The germline CDR1 and CDR2 sequences are DFQATT and SNEGSKA (reference sequence). V lost 0 bases and J lost 4, with 12 bases in between. CDR3 sequence (DNA): TGCAGTGCTAGAGATGGGGGGCTCGGCACTGAAGCTTTCTTT. This encodes CSARDGGLGTEAFF.

In this sample, this clonotype turned up a few times. The chain has TRBV5-1 and TRBJ1-1; 7 bases are shared with TRBD1. The J segment lost 5 bases and the V segment lost 0 bases, leaving 19 bases of the junction unmatched. Germline V gene lookup returns CDR1 SGHRS and CDR2 YFSETQ. The CDR3 covers 19 residues. The CDR3 region is CASSLVYAGGRSFGTEAFF. For the CDR3, the DNA is TGCGCCAGCAGCTTGGTCTACGCAGGGGGTAGAAGTTTTGGTACTGAAGCTTTCTTT.

This clonotype has at least ten counts. This chain connects TRBV5-5 to TRBJ1-2; D might be TRBD1 (5 bases). Germline CDR1 is SGHKS and CDR2 is YYEKEE (reference sequence). V lost 6 bases and J 3 bases, leaving 18 bases between the germline ends. The CDR3 length is 15 residues. In nucleotides, the CDR3 is TGTGCCAGCACGCAAACAGGAATGGGGCACTATGGCTACACCTTC. It codes for CASTQTGMGHYGYTF.

V gene TRBV5-1 combines with J gene TRBJ2-1, with a tentative D call TRBD1 (5 bases). Trimming took off 4 bases at V and 3 bases at J, with 14 bases between the two ends. This CDR3 contains 15 residues. Germline V gene lookup returns CDR1 SGHRS and CDR2 YFSETQ. The CDR3 region has the DNA TGCGCCAGCAGCCCGGACACGGTGGTCTACAATGAGCAGTTCTTC. The encoded protein is CASSPDTVVYNEQFF.

V gene TRBV7-8 combines with J gene TRBJ2-1, with D hard to call. V lost 4 bases and J 4 bases, leaving 14 bases between the germline ends. Germline V gene data show CDR1 as SGHVS and CDR2 as FQNEAQ. The CDR3 runs 15 residues. In nucleotides, the CDR3 is TGTGCCAGCAGCTCCGGCCACCTCCCTTACAATGAGCAGTTCTTC. This gives the protein CASSSGHLPYNEQFF.

This clonotype was detected once. At one of its ends the junction is not consistent with the germline gene, which may arise from a read error. The J gene is TRBJ2-7, the V gene TRBV4-3; D tentatively fits TRBD1 or TRBD2 (5 bases each). There are 15 residues in the CDR3. CDR1 and CDR2 (germline): LGHNA, YSLEER. CDR3: CARSQEPGTPYEQYF. CDR3 sequence (DNA): TGCGCCAGAAGCCAAGAACCAGGGACCCCTTACGAGCAGTACTTC.

This clonotype has a handful of counts. The genes are TRBV7-9 and TRBJ2-1, with D perhaps matching TRBD1 (6 bases). Trimming cost V 4 bases and J 7 bases, with 17 bases left between them. Per germline, CDR1 SEHNR and CDR2 FQNEAQ (reference sequence). The CDR3 totals 15 residues. The CDR3 protein is CASSSDSMYSNEQFF. As DNA, the CDR3 is TGTGCCAGCAGCTCGGACAGTATGTACTCAAATGAGCAGTTCTTC.

V usage is TRBV29-1 and J usage is TRBJ2-1; the D is unclear. This CDR3 is built from 13 residues. V was clipped by 3 bases and J by 1 base, with 7 bases between them. Germline CDR1 SQVTM, CDR2 ANQGSEA. The CDR3: CSVEGGSYNEQFF. The CDR3 DNA follows: TGCAGCGTTGAGGGTGGATCCTACAATGAGCAGTTCTTC.

This clonotype was seen many times. CDR3 sequence reads: CASSPTTENTEAFF. The CDR3 DNA reads as TGCGCCAGCAGCCCTACGACAGAGAACACTGAAGCTTTCTTT. The rearrangement joins TRBV5-1 to TRBJ1-1, with a possible D match to TRBD1 (5 bases). The CDR3 extends over 14 amino acids. Germline V gene lookup returns CDR1 SGHRS and CDR2 YFSETQ. With 4 bases removed from V and 1 base from J, the gap between germline ends came to 11 bases.

This clonotype was seen a few times. The rearrangement joins TRBV6-1 to TRBJ2-3; the match to TRBD2 covers 7 bases. The CDR3 runs to 15 residues. The germline V gene has CDR1 MNHNS and CDR2 SASEGT. After removal of 7 bases from V and 1 base from J, the junction contained 8 bases not matched to a gene. The CDR3 bases are TGTGCCAGCATGCGGCGGGAGACCCGCACAGATACGCAGTATTTT. It translates to CASMRRETRTDTQYF.

The chain is built from TRBV12-3 or TRBV12-4 and TRBJ2-7; D gene unclear. The CDR3 runs to 15 residues. V was trimmed by 6 bases and J by 1 base, leaving 16 bases between them. CDR3 region: CASSPTQVQSYEQYF. The CDR3 bases are TGTGCCAGCAGCCCGACGCAGGTCCAGTCCTACGAGCAGTACTTC.

The chain has TRBV4-2 and TRBJ2-1; possibly TRBD2 for D (6 bases). V gave up 1 base and J gave up 0 bases, with 13 bases separating them. The CDR3 covers 17 residues. Germline V gene sequence: CDR1 LGHNA, CDR2 YNFKEQ. Here the CDR3 reads CASSQVSLRDSYNEQFF. The CDR3, as DNA: TGTGCCAGCAGCCAAGTATCCTTGCGGGACTCCTACAATGAGCAGTTCTTC.